This is a list of T cell receptor beta chains from one sample in a study of blood T cell repertoires in COVID-19. Method: immunoSEQ multiplex PCR; TCRdb's copy keeps in-frame clones and lacks some. Among about 160,000 clones listed, 82% were seen once. The sample consisted of peripheral blood. The receptors shown here come from a woman between 35 and 50 years old with COVID-19, enrolled during active disease. CDR3s include the opening cysteine and the closing phenylalanine or tryptophan. A D gene is named only where the DNA matches it firmly. Size tells how often a clone was seen (once, few, many) or the class of an expanded clone, and some rows leave it out.

clone_size: -
v_call: TRBV25-1
d_call: -
j_call: TRBJ1-4
cdr3_nt: TGTGCCAGCAGTGGAGTCTTTGAAAAACTGTTTTTT
cdr3_aa: CASSGVFEKLFF

clone_size: -
v_call: TRBV19
d_call: -
j_call: TRBJ1-3
cdr3_nt: TGTGCCAGTAGTATTGGGCCACCTTTCTCTGGAAACACCATATATTTT
cdr3_aa: CASSIGPPFSGNTIYF

clone_size: -
v_call: TRBV28
d_call: -
j_call: TRBJ2-7
cdr3_nt: TGTGCCACCCAACAGTTGGAGGCCTACGAGCAGTACTTC
cdr3_aa: CATQQLEAYEQYF

clone_size: -
v_call: TRBV27
d_call: -
j_call: TRBJ2-1
cdr3_nt: TGTGCCAGCAGCATTACGAGCGGCAACTACAATGAGCAGTTCTTC
cdr3_aa: CASSITSGNYNEQFF

clone_size: -
v_call: TRBV5-1
d_call: TRBD2
j_call: TRBJ2-7
cdr3_nt: TGCGCCAGCAGCTTGGAGCGGGAGGGCCAGTACGAGCAGTACTTC
cdr3_aa: CASSLEREGQYEQYF

clone_size: -
v_call: TRBV16
d_call: -
j_call: TRBJ2-5
cdr3_nt: TGTGCCAGCTCCGGGTACTTGGAGACCCAGTACTTC
cdr3_aa: CASSGYLETQYF

clone_size: -
v_call: TRBV6-5
d_call: -
j_call: TRBJ1-4
cdr3_nt: TGTGCCAGCAGGGAGACCGCAACTAATGAAAAACTGTTTTTT
cdr3_aa: CASRETATNEKLFF

clone_size: -
v_call: TRBV5-5
d_call: TRBD2
j_call: TRBJ2-2
cdr3_nt: TGTGCCAGCAGCTTGCTAGCGGGGACCGGGGAGCTGTTTTTT
cdr3_aa: CASSLLAGTGELFF

clone_size: -
v_call: TRBV10-3
d_call: -
j_call: TRBJ1-5
cdr3_nt: TGTGCCATCGCGGGAGCGGGCAATCAGCCCCAGCATTTT
cdr3_aa: CAIAGAGNQPQHF

clone_size: once
v_call: TRBV30
d_call: -
j_call: TRBJ1-5
cdr3_nt: TGTGCCTGGAGTGTTAAGAGTTCGGGGAGTCAGCCCCAGCATTTT
cdr3_aa: CAWSVKSSGSQPQHF

clone_size: -
v_call: TRBV7-9
d_call: -
j_call: TRBJ1-2
cdr3_nt: TGTGCCAGCAGCTTAGGACAGGGCTACACCTTC
cdr3_aa: CASSLGQGYTF

clone_size: few
v_call: TRBV10-3
d_call: TRBD1
j_call: TRBJ2-7
cdr3_nt: TGTGCCATCAGTGGAGGGGGCGAGATGGAGCAGTACTTC
cdr3_aa: CAISGGGEMEQYF

clone_size: -
v_call: TRBV11-2
d_call: TRBD2
j_call: TRBJ2-5
cdr3_nt: TGTGCCAGCAGCTTTAATGTCCTAGCGGGGCGAACTGAGACCCAGTACTTC
cdr3_aa: CASSFNVLAGRTETQYF

clone_size: few
v_call: TRBV19
d_call: TRBD1
j_call: TRBJ1-1
cdr3_nt: TGTGCCAGTAGTCTAACCGACAGGGCGTTTACTGAAGCTTTCTTT
cdr3_aa: CASSLTDRAFTEAFF

clone_size: -
v_call: TRBV18
d_call: TRBD1
j_call: TRBJ2-1
cdr3_nt: TGTGCCAGCTCACCATCCAGGGGGCTCTACAATGAGCAGTTCTTC
cdr3_aa: CASSPSRGLYNEQFF

clone_size: -
v_call: TRBV5-4
d_call: -
j_call: TRBJ1-1
cdr3_nt: TGTGCCAGCAGCCGGGGGAACACTGAAGCTTTCTTT
cdr3_aa: CASSRGNTEAFF

clone_size: -
v_call: TRBV27
d_call: -
j_call: TRBJ1-5
cdr3_nt: TGTGCCAGCGGTCGACAGAATAGCAATCAGCCCCAGCATTTT
cdr3_aa: CASGRQNSNQPQHF

clone_size: -
v_call: TRBV19
d_call: -
j_call: TRBJ2-1
cdr3_nt: TGTGCCAGTAGTCATCCAGGGGTATACAATGAGCAGTTCTTC
cdr3_aa: CASSHPGVYNEQFF

clone_size: -
v_call: TRBV5-4
d_call: TRBD2
j_call: TRBJ2-2
cdr3_nt: TGTGCCACCAAGACAGTAGCGGGGGCTTTAACCGGGGAGCTGTTTTTT
cdr3_aa: CATKTVAGALTGELFF

clone_size: -
v_call: TRBV7-3
d_call: -
j_call: TRBJ2-1
cdr3_nt: TGTGCCAGCAGCTCAAACCCCATATCCGGCAATGAGCAGTTCTTC
cdr3_aa: CASSSNPISGNEQFF

clone_size: few
v_call: TRBV5-5
d_call: -
j_call: TRBJ1-6
cdr3_nt: TGTGCCAGCAGCTTGTCAAGGGGTGGTTCACCCCTCCACTTT
cdr3_aa: CASSLSRGGSPLHF

clone_size: -
v_call: TRBV29-1
d_call: TRBD2
j_call: TRBJ2-3
cdr3_nt: TGCAGCGTTGAATTTAGCGGGGCTAGCACAGATACGCAGTATTTT
cdr3_aa: CSVEFSGASTDTQYF

clone_size: -
v_call: TRBV15
d_call: TRBD1
j_call: TRBJ1-4
cdr3_nt: TGTGCCCCCGGGGACAGGGGGCTTGCAAAACTGTTTTTT
cdr3_aa: CAPGDRGLAKLFF

clone_size: once
v_call: TRBV6-4
d_call: -
j_call: TRBJ2-1
cdr3_nt: TGTGCCAGCAGCTACCACAATGAGCAGTTCTTC
cdr3_aa: CASSYHNEQFF

clone_size: -
v_call: TRBV4-1
d_call: TRBD1
j_call: TRBJ1-1
cdr3_nt: TGCGCCAGCAGCCGCACGGACAGGGGGCCGAACACTGAAGCTTTCTTT
cdr3_aa: CASSRTDRGPNTEAFF

clone_size: -
v_call: TRBV19
d_call: TRBD2
j_call: TRBJ2-1
cdr3_nt: TGTGCCAGTAGTTCGAAGGGACTAGCGGGAAGCAATGAGCAGTTCTTC
cdr3_aa: CASSSKGLAGSNEQFF

clone_size: -
v_call: TRBV6-1
d_call: TRBD1
j_call: TRBJ2-6
cdr3_nt: TGTGCCAGCACCCAGGGACAGGGCACCAACGTCCTGACTTTC
cdr3_aa: CASTQGQGTNVLTF

clone_size: -
v_call: TRBV27
d_call: TRBD2
j_call: TRBJ2-3
cdr3_nt: TGTGCCAGCAGTTCTTTATTGGGTTGGGGAGGGAGCACAGATACGCAGTATTTT
cdr3_aa: CASSSLLGWGGSTDTQYF

clone_size: -
v_call: TRBV30
d_call: -
j_call: TRBJ2-1
cdr3_nt: TGTGCCTGGTCAACAGGGCTCGCCTACAATGAGCAGTTCTTC
cdr3_aa: CAWSTGLAYNEQFF

clone_size: -
v_call: TRBV30
d_call: -
j_call: TRBJ1-3
cdr3_nt: TGTGCCTGGAGTGTAGTGGTGAGGGGAAACACCATATATTTT
cdr3_aa: CAWSVVVRGNTIYF

clone_size: once
v_call: TRBV7-9
d_call: -
j_call: TRBJ1-6
cdr3_nt: TGTGCCAGCAGCTCCAGGGGATCCTATAATTCACCCCTCCACTTT
cdr3_aa: CASSSRGSYNSPLHF

clone_size: -
v_call: TRBV30
d_call: TRBD2
j_call: TRBJ2-1
cdr3_nt: TGTGCCTGCATGATCGGGACTAACTACAATGAGCAGTTCTTC
cdr3_aa: CACMIGTNYNEQFF

clone_size: -
v_call: TRBV30
d_call: TRBD1
j_call: TRBJ1-5
cdr3_nt: TGTGCCTGGAATGGGGACAGTAGCAATCAGCCCCAGCATTTT
cdr3_aa: CAWNGDSSNQPQHF

clone_size: -
v_call: TRBV7-3
d_call: -
j_call: TRBJ2-5
cdr3_nt: TGTGCCAGCAGCCCCGGGACTTCTGCTACCCAGTACTTC
cdr3_aa: CASSPGTSATQYF

clone_size: many
v_call: TRBV6-4
d_call: -
j_call: TRBJ1-2
cdr3_nt: TGTGCCAGCAGTGAATTCGAACCCGCAGGGTATGGCTACACCTTC
cdr3_aa: CASSEFEPAGYGYTF

clone_size: -
v_call: TRBV9
d_call: TRBD2
j_call: TRBJ2-1
cdr3_nt: TGTGCCAGCACTAGCGGGGGGTTATTGAGGAATGAGCAGTTCTTC
cdr3_aa: CASTSGGLLRNEQFF

clone_size: -
v_call: TRBV28
d_call: TRBD1
j_call: TRBJ2-1
cdr3_nt: TGTGCCAGCACCCCGAGGGACAGGGGGTTCGATGAGCAGTTCTTC
cdr3_aa: CASTPRDRGFDEQFF

clone_size: once
v_call: TRBV4-2
d_call: TRBD2
j_call: TRBJ2-5
cdr3_nt: TGTGCCAGCAGCCAAAGGGAGGGGGAGACCCAGTACTTC
cdr3_aa: CASSQREGETQYF

clone_size: -
v_call: TRBV14
d_call: TRBD2
j_call: TRBJ2-1
cdr3_nt: TGTGCCAGCAGCCGAAGAGCGGGAGGTTGGAATGAGCAGTTCTTC
cdr3_aa: CASSRRAGGWNEQFF

clone_size: -
v_call: TRBV7-9
d_call: -
j_call: TRBJ2-5
cdr3_nt: TGTGCCAGCAGCCCCCTCAGGGTAAAGACCCAGTACTTC
cdr3_aa: CASSPLRVKTQYF

clone_size: -
v_call: TRBV7-3
d_call: -
j_call: TRBJ2-3
cdr3_nt: TGTGCCAGCAGCTTAACGAGCTTCTCGGGGGATACGCAGTATTTT
cdr3_aa: CASSLTSFSGDTQYF

clone_size: -
v_call: TRBV18
d_call: -
j_call: TRBJ1-6
cdr3_nt: TGTGCCAGCTCACCAGCGAAGCCGAATTCACCCCTCCACTTT
cdr3_aa: CASSPAKPNSPLHF

clone_size: -
v_call: TRBV5-8
d_call: -
j_call: TRBJ2-3
cdr3_nt: TGTGCCAGCAGCTTTGGATTGGGCATCGATACGCAGTATTTT
cdr3_aa: CASSFGLGIDTQYF

clone_size: -
v_call: TRBV6-1
d_call: -
j_call: TRBJ2-6
cdr3_nt: TGTGCCAGCAGTGCCCTCCCCCTCCTAGAGGCCAACGTCCTGACTTTC
cdr3_aa: CASSALPLLEANVLTF

clone_size: -
v_call: TRBV18
d_call: TRBD2
j_call: TRBJ2-1
cdr3_nt: TGTGCCAGCTCCCCTCGACCCGGGACTAGCGGGAGATCTTCCTACAATGAGCAGTTCTTC
cdr3_aa: CASSPRPGTSGRSSYNEQFF

clone_size: -
v_call: TRBV2
d_call: TRBD2
j_call: TRBJ2-2
cdr3_nt: TGTGCCAGCAGTGATGCGGGAGGGGTGAACACCGGGGAGCTGTTTTTT
cdr3_aa: CASSDAGGVNTGELFF

clone_size: -
v_call: TRBV30
d_call: -
j_call: TRBJ2-2
cdr3_nt: TGTGCCTGGAGTGTAGGGGAGGCCGGGGAGCTGTTTTTT
cdr3_aa: CAWSVGEAGELFF

clone_size: -
v_call: TRBV29-1
d_call: -
j_call: TRBJ2-3
cdr3_nt: TGCAGCGGTATAATATTGGATACGCAGTATTTT
cdr3_aa: CSGIILDTQYF

clone_size: -
v_call: TRBV6-5
d_call: -
j_call: TRBJ1-4
cdr3_nt: TGTGCCAGCAGTTCGGACAACCCTAATGAAAAACTGTTTTTT
cdr3_aa: CASSSDNPNEKLFF

clone_size: -
v_call: TRBV9
d_call: TRBD1
j_call: TRBJ1-1
cdr3_nt: TGTGCCAGCAGCCCCAGACAGGGTTTAACTGAAGCTTTCTTT
cdr3_aa: CASSPRQGLTEAFF

clone_size: few
v_call: TRBV19
d_call: -
j_call: TRBJ1-2
cdr3_nt: TGTGCCAGTAGTATGGCACAGGCTAGGGGCTACACCTTC
cdr3_aa: CASSMAQARGYTF

clone_size: -
v_call: TRBV6-5
d_call: -
j_call: TRBJ1-4
cdr3_nt: TGTGCCAGCAGTTATCTTGCAACTAATGAAAAACTGTTTTTT
cdr3_aa: CASSYLATNEKLFF

clone_size: -
v_call: TRBV27
d_call: TRBD2
j_call: TRBJ2-3
cdr3_nt: TGTGCCAGCAGTCAACCCATACTAGCGGCTAGCACAGATACGCAGTATTTT
cdr3_aa: CASSQPILAASTDTQYF

clone_size: -
v_call: TRBV19
d_call: -
j_call: TRBJ1-2
cdr3_nt: TGTGCCAGTAGTACTTCTGGACTATCCGGGAACTATGGCTACACCTTC
cdr3_aa: CASSTSGLSGNYGYTF

clone_size: -
v_call: TRBV10-3
d_call: -
j_call: TRBJ1-2
cdr3_nt: TGTGCCATCAGTGGGGGAGGGCCGGATGGCTACACCTTC
cdr3_aa: CAISGGGPDGYTF

clone_size: -
v_call: TRBV7-2
d_call: -
j_call: TRBJ1-6
cdr3_nt: TGTGCCAGCCGGTGGAGGGGCCCAGGAGCTTCACCCCTCCACTTT
cdr3_aa: CASRWRGPGASPLHF

clone_size: few
v_call: TRBV3-1/TRBV3-2
d_call: TRBD1
j_call: TRBJ1-1
cdr3_nt: TGTGCCAGCAGCCCTTGGACAGGGGGGACTGAAGCTTTCTTT
cdr3_aa: CASSPWTGGTEAFF